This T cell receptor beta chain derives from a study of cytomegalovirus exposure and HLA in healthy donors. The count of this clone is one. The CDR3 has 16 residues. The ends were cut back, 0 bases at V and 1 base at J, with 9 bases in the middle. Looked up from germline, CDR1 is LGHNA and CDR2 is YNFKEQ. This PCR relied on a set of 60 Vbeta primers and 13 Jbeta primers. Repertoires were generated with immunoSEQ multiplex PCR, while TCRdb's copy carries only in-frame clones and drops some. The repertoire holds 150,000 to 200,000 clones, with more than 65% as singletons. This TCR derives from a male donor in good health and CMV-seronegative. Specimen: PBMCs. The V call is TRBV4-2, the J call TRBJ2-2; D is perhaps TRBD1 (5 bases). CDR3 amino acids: CASSQDTGMNTGELFF. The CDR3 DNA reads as TGTGCCAGCAGCCAAGATACAGGAATGAACACCGGGGAGCTGTTTTTT.